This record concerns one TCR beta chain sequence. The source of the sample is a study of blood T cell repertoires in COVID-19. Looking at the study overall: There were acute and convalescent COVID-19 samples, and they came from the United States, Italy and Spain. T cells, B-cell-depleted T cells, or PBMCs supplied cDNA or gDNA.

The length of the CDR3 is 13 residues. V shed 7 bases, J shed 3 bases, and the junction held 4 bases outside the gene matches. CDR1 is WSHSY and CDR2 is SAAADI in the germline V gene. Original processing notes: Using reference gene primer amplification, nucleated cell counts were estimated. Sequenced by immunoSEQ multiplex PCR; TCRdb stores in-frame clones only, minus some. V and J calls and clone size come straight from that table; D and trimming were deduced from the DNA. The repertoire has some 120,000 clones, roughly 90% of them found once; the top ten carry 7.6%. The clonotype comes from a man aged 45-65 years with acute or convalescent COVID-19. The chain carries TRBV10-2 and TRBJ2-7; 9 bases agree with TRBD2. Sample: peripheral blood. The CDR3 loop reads CASTSGNYYEQYF. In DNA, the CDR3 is TGCGCCAGCACTAGCGGGAACTACTACGAGCAGTACTTC.